Given below is one T cell receptor (beta chain) in context. This clonotype was counted a few times. It lacks a known antigen. The input lacks base qualities; no much larger clone sits a single base away. The CDR3 goes from the cysteine to the phenylalanine over 15 residues. Solely the CDR3 DNA is kept, with 45 bases framed from the first base. V ends up 6 bases short and J 3 bases short, with an unmatched junction base count of 8. This entry belongs to a study of blood T cells in healthy people across ages (dated by TCRdb to about 2015). About the study as a whole: In model experiments, template switching captured about one uniquely barcoded TCR beta cDNA molecule for every two T cells. To track age-related changes in TCR beta repertoire diversity, the study relied on deep sequencing normalized with unique cDNA molecular identifiers. Using the same blood draw, the study looked at two additional independent replicas of 1 million unique cDNA reads for two donors, one aged 18 to 30 and the other aged 80 or older. The donors were split into four age groups: young (average 16 years), middle-aged (around 40), aged (over 55) and long-lived (about 82). To avoid experimental bias, donors of different ages were distributed randomly across sequencing lanes. The full study reports these points: Estimates of total diversity based on one million sequenced T cells were regarded as lower bounds and as underestimates. Observed TCR beta diversity per million T cells fell roughly linearly with age, and a significant reduction was already apparent by age around 40. Compared with the aged group, the long-lived group had more naive CD4+ T cells, fewer expanded clones and increased TCR diversity, suggesting age selection. Conclusive comparison of naive and antigen-experienced compartments was prevented by the profiling of bulk unsorted PBMCs. The CMV infection status of donors was not known, potentially confounding age-related changes in expanded clonotypes. The percentage of naive T cells measured by flow cytometry correlated strongly with observed TCR beta diversity.

Libraries were built with 5' RACE. The sample was run on an Illumina HiSeq 2500. The second PCR ran for roughly 7 to 12 cycles and used a J-beta primer mix along with a sample-barcoded 5' primer. A template-switch 5' adaptor carrying 12 random nucleotides introduced a unique molecular identifier onto each TCR beta cDNA molecule. Each sample yielded at least 2.5 million CDR3-containing paired-end reads. First-strand cDNA synthesis was performed from all RNA using the Mint cDNA synthesis kit, with priming by a TRBC-specific oligonucleotide. All cDNA was treated with uracil-DNA glycosylase and then went through a first 18-cycle PCR with the universal primers M1SS and BC2_uni_R. The authors' pipeline ran thus. For normalization, 1 million high-quality reads were randomly selected from each sample, with every read carrying a distinct molecular identifier. Reads sharing molecular identifiers were discarded rather than binned into consensus sequences. CDR3 identification, clonotype clustering and error correction used MiTCR with a Q25 quality threshold and the strictest error-elimination algorithm. A nonparametric unseen species model with Euler transformation was used to estimate a lower bound on total TCR beta diversity. The public reads were reprocessed in TCRdb via fastp at Q25 and MiXCR, keeping in-frame beta chains. Duplicate CDR3 protein sequences are folded into a single record with the most common DNA and genes. These V and J calls are TCRdb output, not the study's own analysis. In all, the sample holds 730,000 or so distinct CDR3 sequences, and roughly 43% of those were seen once. The leading ten clones occupy around 32% of the sample.

Systemically healthy Caucasian individuals from Russia, over 30 in total and aged 6 to 90 years, were included as donors. Each donor gave about 9.7 milliliters of peripheral blood, drawn into EDTA-treated Vacutainer tubes. PBMCs were isolated by Ficoll-Paque density-gradient centrifugation, with at least 6 million obtained per sample. Trizol reagent was used to extract total RNA from the PBMCs, yielding at least 5.5 micrograms per sample. For every donor, an aliquot of PBMCs went through flow cytometry to measure the percentages of naive CD45RAhigh/CD27high T cells. The clonotype originates from an elderly man in good health. Sequencing was performed on blood. The chain was built from TRBV12-3 or TRBV12-4 and TRBJ2-1; 7 bases in the junction line up with TRBD1. The nucleotide sequence is given as TGTGCCAGCAGCCTCGGACAGGTGCTCTACAATGAGCAGTTCTTC. This gives the protein CASSLGQVLYNEQFF.